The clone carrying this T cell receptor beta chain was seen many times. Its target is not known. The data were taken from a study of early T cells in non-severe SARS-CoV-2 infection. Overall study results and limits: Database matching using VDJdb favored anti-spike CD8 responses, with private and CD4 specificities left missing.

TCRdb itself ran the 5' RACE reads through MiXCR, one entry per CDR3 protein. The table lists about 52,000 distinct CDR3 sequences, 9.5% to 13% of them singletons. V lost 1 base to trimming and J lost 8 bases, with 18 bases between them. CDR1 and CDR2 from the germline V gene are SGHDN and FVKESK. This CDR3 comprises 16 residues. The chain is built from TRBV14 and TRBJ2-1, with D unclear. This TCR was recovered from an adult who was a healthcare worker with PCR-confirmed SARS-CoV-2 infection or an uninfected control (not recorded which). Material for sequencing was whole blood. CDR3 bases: TGTGCCAGCAGCCAAGGAGGAAGACTCAATTCGGATGAGCAGTTCTTC. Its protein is CASSQGGRLNSDEQFF.